Shown below are 23 T cell receptor beta chains from a single sample sequenced in a study of vaccination effects on CD4 cells after COVID-19. Profiling relied on immunoSEQ multiplex PCR, and the TCRdb table lists in-frame clones only, not all of them. The sample lists roughly 20,000 clones; more than 65% were seen once. Using viral peptide pools, the ViraFEST assay grew out antigen-specific CD4+ T cells prior to sequencing. Isolation of CD4+ T cells took place after about nine days of culture. Of the BNT162b2 and mRNA-1273 vaccines, participants received two doses of one or the other. Their antigens are not known. This specimen consisted of CD4+ T cells from PBMCs cultured with HCoV-NL63 spike peptides, obtained after COVID-19 vaccination. The receptors originated from a human donor who received a COVID-19 vaccine.

This clone was observed a single time. V is TRBV7-2 and J is TRBJ2-3; D gene ambiguous. V shed 2 bases and J shed 2 bases, with 11 bases lying between them. CDR3 length: 15 amino acids. Germline CDR1 is SGHTA and CDR2 is FQGNSA. The CDR3 region is CASSLFWADTDTQYF. The CDR3 bases are TGTGCCAGCAGCTTATTCTGGGCGGACACAGATACGCAGTATTTT.

V is TRBV3-1 (or the pseudogene TRBV3-2) and J is TRBJ2-7, with D maybe TRBD1 (6 bases). Germline assignment: CDR1 LGHDT and CDR2 YNNKEL (reference sequence). V was shortened by 1 base and J by 7 bases, with 11 bases between the two germline ends. The CDR3 runs 13 residues. Here the CDR3 reads CASSQGQAREQYF. In DNA form, the CDR3 reads TGTGCCAGCAGCCAAGGACAGGCGAGAGAGCAGTACTTC.

The V call is TRBV24-1, the J call TRBJ2-1; D perhaps matches TRBD2 (6 bases). V gave up 9 bases and J gave up 6 bases, with 14 bases separating them. CDR3 length: 13 residues. Germline assignment: CDR1 KGHDR and CDR2 SFDVKD. Here the CDR3 reads CATAIADRNEQFF. Written as DNA, the CDR3 is TGTGCCACCGCAATAGCGGATCGCAATGAGCAGTTCTTC.

V is TRBV5-1 and J is TRBJ1-1; TRBD1 agrees at 7 bases. V trimming: 3 bases; J trimming: 1 base; junction bases outside the gene matches: 9. CDR3 length equals 16 residues. Germline values: CDR1 SGHRS, CDR2 YFSETQ. Here the CDR3 reads CASSSRGTDPNTEAFF. The CDR3 DNA sequence: TGCGCCAGCAGCTCCCGGGGGACAGACCCGAACACTGAAGCTTTCTTT.

The chain employs TRBV19 and TRBJ2-5; D may match TRBD1 or TRBD2 (5 bases each). V lost 8 bases, J lost 3 bases, and 16 bases lay in between. The length of the CDR3 is 14 residues. The germline CDR1 and CDR2 sequences are LNHDA and SQIVND (reference sequence). CDR3 DNA: TGTGCCAGTCGTACTGGGGGTGGGGAAGAGACCCAGTACTTC. Its translation is CASRTGGGEETQYF.

The J gene is TRBJ1-2, the V gene TRBV10-3; 8 bases match TRBD1. This CDR3 is built from 15 residues. V dropped 0 bases and J dropped 2; count of bases not matched to a gene: 2. The germline gives CDR1 ENHRY, CDR2 SYGVKD. The CDR3 DNA reads TGTGCCATCAGTGAGTCGGACAGGGAGAACTATGGCTACACCTTC. This sequence encodes CAISESDRENYGYTF.

This rearrangement joins TRBV10-3 to TRBJ2-7, with 14 bases lining up with TRBD2. V was pared by 8 bases and J by 6 bases, with 9 bases of the junction left unmatched. CDR3 length: 15 residues. Looked up from germline, CDR1 is ENHRY and CDR2 is SYGVKD. This CDR3 reads CAIPRTSGGPGEQYF. The DNA of the CDR3 is TGTGCCATCCCCCGGACTAGCGGGGGGCCGGGCGAGCAGTACTTC.

J is TRBJ1-1 and V is TRBV6-5, with D possibly TRBD1 on 5 matching bases. The germline V gene has CDR1 MNHEY and CDR2 SVGAGI. The CDR3 sequence is 15 residues long. The V gene lost 6 bases and the J gene lost 11 bases, with 25 bases spanning the gap. Here the CDR3 reads CASSSPDRGATWAFF. CDR3 sequence (DNA): TGTGCCAGCAGCTCCCCCGACAGAGGGGCCACGTGGGCTTTCTTT.

The chain is built from TRBV7-9 and TRBJ1-2, with D unresolved. The germline V gene encodes CDR1 SEHNR and CDR2 FQNEAQ (reference sequence). This CDR3 contains 14 residues. Trimming removed 6 bases at V and 4 bases at J, with 15 bases between. The CDR3 region has the DNA TGTGCCAGCAGTTTCGAGAGGGAGGCCTATGGCTACACCTTC. Residues: CASSFEREAYGYTF.

The chain is built from TRBV27 and TRBJ2-3; 7 nucleotides match TRBD2. The CDR3 covers 19 residues. The V segment lost 8 bases and the J segment 0 bases; nucleotides outside the gene matches: 20. Germline V lookup: CDR1 MNHEY, CDR2 SMNVEV (reference sequence). CDR3 in amino acids: CASGRGRGGWHPSTDTQYF. The CDR3 DNA reads TGTGCCAGCGGCCGAGGGAGGGGCGGGTGGCATCCTAGCACAGATACGCAGTATTTT.

The chain uses TRBV6-5 and TRBJ1-4; a possible D gene is TRBD1 (6 bases). Germline CDR1 is MNHEY and CDR2 is SVGAGI. V lost 6 bases and J 5 bases, leaving 13 bases between the germline ends. CDR3 size: 14 residues. The CDR3 reads CASRIGGVNEKLFF. The CDR3 coding sequence is TGTGCCAGCAGGATCGGGGGCGTAAATGAAAAACTGTTTTTT.

The rearrangement uses TRBV11-2 and TRBJ2-3, with a weak D call TRBD2 (5 bases). This CDR3 has 15 residues. Per the germline V gene, CDR1 is SGHAT and CDR2 is FQNNGV. V dropped 2 bases and J dropped 4 bases, with 13 bases sitting between them. The CDR3 protein is CASSLNAGLPDTQYF. DNA for the CDR3: TGTGCCAGCAGCTTAAATGCGGGTTTACCAGATACGCAGTATTTT.

V usage is TRBV11-2 and J usage is TRBJ1-5; D perhaps matches TRBD1 (6 bases). CDR1 is SGHAT and CDR2 is FQNNGV in the germline V gene. The CDR3 loop spans 14 amino acids. V lost 2 bases, J lost 6 bases, and 11 bases lay in between. CDR3 bases: TGTGCCAGCAGCTTACAGGAGGGGGGTCAGCCCCAGCATTTT. It encodes CASSLQEGGQPQHF.

This sequence joins TRBV3-1 (or the pseudogene TRBV3-2) and TRBJ2-6, with TRBD2 identical over 12 bases. This CDR3 region has 17 residues. Germline V gene data show CDR1 as LGHDT and CDR2 as YNNKEL (reference sequence). V lost 1 base and J lost 2; bases outside the gene matches: 0. CDR3 sequence (DNA): TGTGCCAGCAGCCAAGGACTAGCGGGAGCTGGGGCCAACGTCCTGACTTTC. The encoded protein is CASSQGLAGAGANVLTF.

The gene calls are TRBV5-6 and TRBJ1-2; TRBD1 aligns across 9 bases. The germline V gene encodes CDR1 SGHDT and CDR2 YYEEEE. There are 16 residues in the CDR3. V gave up 5 bases and J gave up 2 bases; unmatched junction bases: 10. This CDR3 is CASSRPGQGPNYGYTF. Here the CDR3 DNA reads TGTGCCAGCAGTCGCCCCGGACAGGGGCCGAACTATGGCTACACCTTC.

The sample holds a few counts of this clone. This chain links TRBV6-5 with TRBJ1-1; possible D gene TRBD1, 6 bases. V lost 5 bases to trimming and J lost 4 bases, with 11 bases between them. CDR1 and CDR2 from the germline V gene are MNHEY and SVGAGI. This CDR3 region has 13 residues. The CDR3 sequence: CASSPRGATEAFF. CDR3 bases: TGTGCCAGCAGTCCCAGGGGAGCCACTGAAGCTTTCTTT.

The chain recombines TRBV6-1 with TRBJ1-2; D ambiguous. Per the germline V gene, CDR1 is MNHNS and CDR2 is SASEGT. This CDR3 has 14 residues. Between the trimmed V and J ends, which lost 0 bases and 2 bases, there was a span of 7 bases. CDR3 DNA: TGTGCCAGCAGTGAAGCGGCCAACAACTATGGCTACACCTTC. Protein product: CASSEAANNYGYTF.

The chain links TRBV7-9 to TRBJ1-2; D unclear. The CDR3 consists of 14 residues. Germline CDR1 SEHNR, CDR2 FQNEAQ (reference sequence). V lost 3 bases, J lost 4 bases, and 12 bases lay in between. CDR3 bases: TGTGCCAGCAGCTTGCTTGACACTGCCTATGGCTACACCTTC. Translating gives CASSLLDTAYGYTF. Looking up the rest from reference TRBV7-9 and TRBJ1-2 gives the full variable domain: DTGVSQNPRHKITKRGQNVTFRCDPISEHNRLYWYRQTLGQGPEFLTYFQNEAQLEKSRLLSDRFSAERPKGSFSTLEIQRTEQGDSAMYLCASSLLDTAYGYTFGSGTRLTVV.

V is TRBV5-1 and J is TRBJ1-1; 9 bases align to TRBD1. CDR3 size: 15 residues. Germline trimming cut 4 bases from V and 7 bases from J; bases unmatched to any gene: 11. CDR1 SGHRS and CDR2 YFSETQ come from the germline V gene. CDR3 protein: CASSPLHDRGNEAFF. DNA of the CDR3: TGCGCCAGCAGCCCTCTACACGACAGGGGGAATGAAGCTTTCTTT.

A single count supports this clone. V gene TRBV5-1 combines with J gene TRBJ2-5; 8 nucleotides align to TRBD1. Germline CDR1 is SGHRS and CDR2 is YFSETQ. The CDR3 has 13 amino acids. With V trimmed by 4 bases and J by 5 bases, 4 bases remained unmatched. The CDR3 loop reads CASSGTGEETQYF. The CDR3 nucleotides are TGCGCCAGCAGCGGGACAGGAGAGGAGACCCAGTACTTC.

This clone was seen once. The V gene is TRBV29-1, the J gene TRBJ2-7, with 8 positions matching TRBD1. There are 15 residues in the CDR3. Germline lookup yields CDR1 SQVTM and CDR2 ANQGSEA. The ends lost 5 bases at V and 1 base at J; junction bases unmatched: 10. In DNA form, the CDR3 reads TGCAGCGTTTCGTACAGGGGGGTCAGGTCCTACGAGCAGTACTTC. The encoded protein is CSVSYRGVRSYEQYF.

The chain employs TRBV6-4 and TRBJ1-1, with D unresolved. V shed 6 bases and J shed 1 base, with 9 bases lying between them. The V gene's germline CDR1 is MRHNA and CDR2 SNTAGT. The CDR3 spans 13 residues. This chain's CDR3 is CASRRTGNTEAFF. The CDR3 bases are TGTGCCAGCAGACGGACGGGGAACACTGAAGCTTTCTTT.

This clone was counted only a few times. The chain recombines TRBV11-3 with TRBJ2-1, with 8 bases matching TRBD2. This CDR3 is 15 amino acids long. Looked up from germline, CDR1 is SGHNT and CDR2 is YENEEA. V was clipped by 1 base and J by 6 bases; unmatched bases: 5. The CDR3 nucleotides read TGTGCCAGCAGCTTAGGGCCGGGAGGGATCAATGAGCAGTTCTTC. It is translated as CASSLGPGGINEQFF. Using reference TRBV11-3 and TRBJ2-1 for the parts outside the CDR3, the full variable domain is EAGVVQSPRYKIIEKKQPVAFWCNPISGHNTLYWYLQNLGQGPELLIRYENEEAVDDSQLPKDRFSAERLKGVDSTLKIQPAELGDSAVYLCASSLGPGGINEQFFGPGTRLTVL.